This T cell receptor beta chain was observed in a study of T cells expressing NK-cell markers. On the study more broadly: The study drew TCR beta repertoires from sorted CD3+CD56+NKG2C+, CD3+CD56+NKG2C- and CD3+CD56-NKG2C+ T cells.

TCRdb reprocessed the 5' RACE reads and reports one entry per CDR3 protein, with no DNA. The sample shows 440,000 or so distinct CDR3 sequences, and 6% to 8% sits with its ten largest clones. The CDR3 has 12 residues. The germline CDR1 and CDR2 sequences are SNHLY and FYNNEI. The chain is built from TRBV2 and TRBJ2-3; checking the TCRdb D call of TRBD1 is not possible without DNA. The sample was blood T cells: a sorted CD56 or NKG2C T cell subset, CD4+ or CD8+ T cells, or bulk PBMC T cells (not recorded which). The source of this sequence is a woman between 18 and 70 years old in good health. CDR3 residues: CASTGAGDTQYF.